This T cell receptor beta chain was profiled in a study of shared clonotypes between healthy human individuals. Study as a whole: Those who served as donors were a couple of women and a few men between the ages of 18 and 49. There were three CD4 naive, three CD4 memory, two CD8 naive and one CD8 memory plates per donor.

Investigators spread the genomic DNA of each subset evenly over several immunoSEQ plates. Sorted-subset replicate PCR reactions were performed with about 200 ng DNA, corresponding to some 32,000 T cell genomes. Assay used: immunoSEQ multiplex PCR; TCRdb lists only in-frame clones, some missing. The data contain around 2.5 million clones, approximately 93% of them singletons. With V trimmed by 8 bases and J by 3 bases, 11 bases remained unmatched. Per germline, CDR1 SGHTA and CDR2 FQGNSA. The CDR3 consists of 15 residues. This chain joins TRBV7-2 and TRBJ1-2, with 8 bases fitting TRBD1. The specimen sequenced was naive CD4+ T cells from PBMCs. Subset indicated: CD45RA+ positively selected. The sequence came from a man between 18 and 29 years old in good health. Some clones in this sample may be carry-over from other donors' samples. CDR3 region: CASRNRGSEDYGYTF. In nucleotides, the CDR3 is TGTGCCAGCCGGAACAGGGGGAGCGAGGACTATGGCTACACCTTC.